This T cell receptor beta chain was sequenced in a study of T-cell memory formation after mild COVID-19. The wider study: Largely donor-specific sequence clusters came from two donors. Study findings and constraints: Clones shrinking from day 15 to 85 showed even CD4/CD8 mixes; later expanders tilted CD4+. For contracting clones, CD4+ ones sat mainly in CM and EM, CD8+ in EMRA. Detection of some responders pre-infection suggested pre-existing cross-reactive memory T cells participated.

There are a few counts of this clonotype. Antigen specificity is unknown. V shed 4 bases and J 3 bases; nucleotides not matched to a gene: 10. This CDR3 comprises 16 residues. Germline values: CDR1 SEHNR, CDR2 FQNEAQ (reference sequence). Via MiXCR, TCRdb re-called the 5' RACE reads, giving one row per CDR3 protein. The data contain under 300,000 distinct CDR3 sequences, roughly 18% of them singletons. The receptor comes from a man aged 18 to 30 who had mild COVID-19 (a few samples of this study predate the infection). Cell type and time point are not known. V and J are TRBV7-9 and TRBJ1-1; 8 positions agree with TRBD1. Sequenced material: PBMCs or a T cell subset sorted from them (not recorded which). The CDR3 loop reads CASSWKQGEADTEAFF. In DNA form, the CDR3 reads TGTGCCAGCAGCTGGAAACAGGGGGAGGCAGACACTGAAGCTTTCTTT.